This passage covers 27 T cell receptor beta chains from one sample sequenced in a study of T cells after yellow fever vaccination. TCRdb redid the calling of the 5' RACE reads with MiXCR, one entry per CDR3 protein. Altogether a few hundred thousand distinct CDR3 sequences are present, approximately 4% being singletons, with the ten largest covering 20% to 25%. The source material was PBMCs, sampled 5 days after the yellow fever booster vaccination. These receptors all come from a young man who received the YFV17D yellow fever vaccine.

This chain connects TRBV3-1 to TRBJ2-5, with D unresolved. The CDR3 loop spans 15 amino acids. The V end lost 1 base, the J end lost 3 bases, and 12 bases lay between the germline ends. Germline CDR1 and CDR2: LGHDT and YNNKEL (reference sequence). CDR3 loop: CASSQVSGDEETQYF. The CDR3 DNA reads TGTGCCAGCAGCCAAGTCTCTGGTGATGAAGAGACCCAGTACTTC.

With regard to this clonotype: A junction boundary mismatches the germline segment, possibly from a read error. The chain joins TRBV12-3 or TRBV12-4 to TRBJ2-1, with 8 bases aligning to TRBD2. CDR3 length: 19 amino acids. The CDR3 DNA is TGTGCCAGCAGTTTAGTAATGGGGTTAGCGGGGCTTGGGGTGAATGAGAAGTTCTTC. Protein product: CASSLVMGLAGLGVNEKFF.

This clonotype was seen ten or more times. The rearrangement links TRBV4-3 to TRBJ2-6; D not certain. V lost 1 base and J 0 bases, leaving 7 bases between the germline ends. CDR1 LGHNA and CDR2 YSLEER come from the germline V gene. This CDR3 is built from 16 residues. CDR3 nucleotide sequence: TGCGCCAGCAGCCAAGCGCTGGGCTCTGGGGCCAACGTCCTGACTTTC. Its translation is CASSQALGSGANVLTF.

A few counts support this clonotype. This chain connects TRBV20-1 to TRBJ1-5; weak D call: TRBD1 (6 bases). The V gene lost 3 bases and the J gene lost 5 bases, with 14 bases spanning the gap. This CDR3 contains 14 residues. The germline CDR1 and CDR2 sequences are DFQATT and SNEGSKA (reference sequence). In DNA form, the CDR3 reads TGCAGTGCTAGGGGACACTTAGGGGATCAGCCCCAGCATTTT. Amino acids: CSARGHLGDQPQHF.

The chain combines TRBV2 with TRBJ1-1; maybe TRBD1 (6 bases). The V and J ends lost 4 bases and 6 bases respectively, with 12 bases between them. This CDR3 has 13 amino acids. CDR1 and CDR2 (germline): SNHLY, FYNNEI. CDR3 in amino acids: CASSARGGPEAFF. The CDR3, as DNA: TGTGCCAGCAGTGCGAGGGGGGGACCTGAAGCTTTCTTT.

V usage is TRBV5-1 and J usage is TRBJ1-6; D not certain. V gave up 0 bases and J gave up 3 bases, with 7 bases separating them. Per the germline V gene, CDR1 is SGHRS and CDR2 is YFSETQ. This CDR3 has 15 residues. The CDR3 spells CASSLEVVYNSPLHF. Written as DNA, the CDR3 is TGCGCCAGCAGCTTGGAAGTAGTCTATAATTCACCCCTCCACTTT.

The sample holds many counts of this clonotype. The J gene is TRBJ2-3, the V gene TRBV4-1; D unresolved. The CDR3 consists of 15 residues. V was shortened by 1 base and J by 2 bases, with 10 bases between the two germline ends. The V gene's germline CDR1 is MGHRA and CDR2 YSYEKL. The CDR3, as DNA: TGCGCCAGCAGCCAAGTCGGGCTTTTCACAGATACGCAGTATTTT. Encoded protein: CASSQVGLFTDTQYF.

At least ten counts were recorded for this clonotype. This chain links TRBV4-3 with TRBJ2-5, with D unclear. The CDR3 covers 14 residues. Trimming took 0 bases from V and 2 from J, leaving 7 bases between them. The V gene's germline CDR1 is LGHNA and CDR2 YSLEER. Here the CDR3 DNA reads TGCGCCAGCAGCCAAGATCCAGGTCAAGAGACCCAGTACTTC. Translated: CASSQDPGQETQYF.

This clonotype has just a few counts. CDR3 region: CASTQRIWSPLHF. CDR3 nucleotide sequence: TGTGCCAGCACACAGCGGATTTGGTCACCCCTCCACTTT. The chain joins TRBV19 to TRBJ1-6; D unclear. The germline V gene has CDR1 LNHDA and CDR2 SQIVND (reference sequence). The V end lost 9 bases, the J end lost 10 bases, and 16 bases lay between the germline ends. The CDR3 has 13 amino acids. The full variable domain, with the rest looked up from reference TRBV19 and TRBJ1-6, is DGGITQSPKYLFRKEGQNVTLSCEQNLNHDAMYWYRQDPGQGLRLIYYSQIVNDFQKGDIAEGYSVSREKKESFPLTVTSAQKNPTAFYLCASTQRIWSPLHFGNGTRLTVT.

As for this clonotype: The germline gene is not matched at one end of the junction; a read error may be the cause. The rearrangement links TRBV5-6 to TRBJ2-2, with D possibly being TRBD1 or TRBD2 (5 bases each). CDR1 is SGHDT and CDR2 is YYEEEE in the germline V gene. There are 12 residues in the CDR3. The CDR3 here is CASNLGVGELFF. The CDR3 DNA reads TGTGCCAGCAACTTGGGGGTCGGGGAGCTGTTTTTT.

The genes are TRBV5-1 and TRBJ1-2, with a weak D call TRBD1 (6 bases). Germline CDR1 and CDR2: SGHRS and YFSETQ. The CDR3 spans 13 residues. V lost 6 bases and J 8 bases, leaving 17 bases between the germline ends. The CDR3 nucleotides are TGCGCCAGCAATGCAGGGGCAGGGGAAGGCTACACCTTC. It codes for CASNAGAGEGYTF.

The chain links TRBV5-5 to TRBJ2-1, with D perhaps matching TRBD2 (6 bases). Germline lookup yields CDR1 SGHKS and CDR2 YYEKEE (reference sequence). V was clipped by 1 base and J by 3 bases, with 8 bases between them. The CDR3 loop spans 14 amino acids. The CDR3, as DNA: TGTGCCAGCAGCTTGAACGGGGGCTACAATGAGCAGTTCTTC. Translation gives CASSLNGGYNEQFF.

This clonotype appeared a few times. The chain is built from TRBV6-1 and TRBJ1-4, with D uncertain. This CDR3 is built from 15 residues. V was shortened by 3 bases and J by 3 bases, with 11 bases between the two germline ends. Per the germline V gene, CDR1 is MNHNS and CDR2 is SASEGT. The CDR3 protein is CASSEKSNPNEKLFF. CDR3 DNA: TGTGCCAGCAGTGAGAAGTCGAATCCTAATGAAAAACTGTTTTTT.

This clonotype was counted a few times. The rearrangement links TRBV5-1 to TRBJ2-5; possible D gene TRBD1, 5 bases. V gave up 1 base and J gave up 5 bases, with 12 bases separating them. CDR1 is SGHRS, CDR2 YFSETQ, per germline. The CDR3 is 14 amino acids. CDR3 loop: CASSLQGLDETQYF. DNA for the CDR3: TGCGCCAGCAGCTTGCAGGGTTTGGACGAGACCCAGTACTTC.

In this sample, this clonotype turned up many times. CDR3 in DNA: TGTGCCAGCAGCTTAGGTGGGGGAGGTCAGCCCCAGCATTTT. It specifies CASSLGGGGQPQHF. The chain combines TRBV7-9 with TRBJ1-5; D perhaps matches TRBD1 (5 bases). The CDR3 is 14 residues long. In germline, CDR1 is SEHNR, CDR2 FQNEAQ (reference sequence). The ends were cut back, 1 base at V and 6 bases at J, with 10 bases in the middle.

The chain links TRBV11-1 to TRBJ2-2, with D perhaps matching TRBD1 (6 bases). This CDR3 contains 15 residues. Germline CDR1 reads SGHAT; CDR2 reads FQDESV (reference sequence). V was shortened by 2 bases and J by 4 bases, with 11 bases between the two germline ends. Here the CDR3 DNA reads TGTGCCAGCAGCTTACAGGGGCGGATCACCGGGGAGCTGTTTTTT. It translates to CASSLQGRITGELFF.

This clonotype occurred a few times. The CDR3: CASSEGRLAGEETQYF. CDR3 bases: TGTGCCAGCAGTGAAGGTCGATTAGCGGGGGAAGAGACCCAGTACTTC. The chain employs TRBV6-1 and TRBJ2-5; 9 bases line up with TRBD2. After removal of 1 base from V and 3 bases from J, the junction contained 6 bases not matched to a gene. This CDR3 comprises 16 residues. Germline values: CDR1 MNHNS, CDR2 SASEGT.

This clonotype was recorded many times. A junction boundary mismatches the germline segment, possibly from a read error. The chain carries TRBV5-6 and TRBJ1-1; tentative D call: TRBD1 (5 bases). There are 15 residues in the CDR3. From germline, CDR1 is SGHDT and CDR2 YYEEEE. CDR3 loop: CASSLEGYGTPAEAF. DNA of the CDR3: TGTGCCAGCAGCTTGGAAGGGTACGGGACGCCGGCTGAAGCTTTT.

This clonotype has just a few counts. The genes are TRBV5-4 and TRBJ2-5; 10 bases agree with TRBD1. The CDR3 consists of 16 residues. Germline CDR1 and CDR2: SGHNT and YYREEE (reference sequence). After removal of 4 bases from V and 4 bases from J, the junction contained 10 bases not matched to a gene. CDR3 sequence reads: CASSRGQGLEGETQYF. The CDR3, as DNA: TGTGCCAGCAGCAGGGGACAGGGGCTTGAGGGAGAGACCCAGTACTTC.

The chain joins TRBV4-1 to TRBJ2-3; 9 bases align to TRBD2. CDR3 size: 17 residues. V shed 3 bases and J 2 bases; nucleotides not matched to a gene: 9. The germline gives CDR1 MGHRA, CDR2 YSYEKL. The CDR3, as DNA: TGCGCCAGCAGCCAGAAAGGGGCGGGGGGGACCACAGATACGCAGTATTTT. It is translated as CASSQKGAGGTTDTQYF.

This clonotype was found many times. The CDR3 nucleotides read TGTGCCAGCAGTGACTCATCTTCCACAGATACGCAGTATTTT. It encodes CASSDSSSTDTQYF. The chain carries TRBV6-4 and TRBJ2-3; D unresolved. The germline V and J ends were trimmed by 0 bases and 2 bases, with 6 bases remaining between them. Germline CDR1 MRHNA, CDR2 SNTAGT. The CDR3 is 14 amino acids.

In this sample, this clonotype turned up many times. The chain couples TRBV24-1 to TRBJ1-1; 8 bases are a match to TRBD1. Germline V lookup: CDR1 KGHDR, CDR2 SFDVKD. Trimming took 2 bases from V and 6 from J; bases not matched to a gene: 10. The CDR3 is 16 residues long. CDR3 sequence (DNA): TGTGCCACCAGTGATTCTAATCAGGGGGCTGGTTCTGAAGCTTTCTTT. This gives the protein CATSDSNQGAGSEAFF.

This clonotype showed up just a few times. This sequence joins TRBV20-1 and TRBJ2-7; D not certain. The CDR3 contains 15 residues. Germline assignment: CDR1 DFQATT and CDR2 SNEGSKA (reference sequence). V lost 5 bases, J lost 6 bases, and 23 bases lay in between. CDR3 loop: CSAFPVRTFKGEQYF. The CDR3 DNA reads as TGCAGTGCTTTCCCGGTGCGGACCTTTAAAGGCGAGCAGTACTTC.

Many counts were recorded for this clonotype. The chain uses TRBV28 and TRBJ2-7, with D unresolved. V shed 6 bases and J shed 2 bases, with 14 bases lying between them. The CDR3 loop spans 14 amino acids. Germline lookup yields CDR1 MDHEN and CDR2 SYDVKM. DNA for the CDR3: TGTGCCAGCAGACCCCCCGATAGTCCCTACGAGCAGTACGTC. Amino acids: CASRPPDSPYEQYV.

At least ten counts were recorded for this clonotype. The chain has TRBV2 and TRBJ1-1; a weak D match, TRBD1 (5 bases). The CDR3 is 13 amino acids. V lost 6 bases, J lost 5 bases, and 13 bases lay in between. Germline loops: CDR1 SNHLY, CDR2 FYNNEI. CDR3 residues: CASSRDGITEAFF. CDR3 DNA: TGTGCCAGCAGCAGGGATGGTATTACTGAAGCTTTCTTT.

In this sample, this clonotype turned up many times. The chain links TRBV28 to TRBJ2-1; 7 bases fit TRBD2. Germline loops: CDR1 MDHEN, CDR2 SYDVKM. The CDR3 contains 13 residues. Germline trimming cut 6 bases from V and 3 bases from J; bases unmatched to any gene: 2. DNA of the CDR3: TGTGCCAGCAGCCGCGGGGGCTACAATGAGCAGTTCTTC. Its translation: CASSRGGYNEQFF.

The chain joins TRBV7-2 to TRBJ2-7; no definite D call. V was shortened by 5 bases and J by 4 bases, with 12 bases between the two germline ends. CDR1 and CDR2 from the germline V gene are SGHTA and FQGNSA. The CDR3 runs 13 residues. The CDR3 spells CASSVGPGYEQYV. For the CDR3, the DNA is TGTGCCAGCAGCGTAGGTCCGGGTTACGAGCAGTACGTC.